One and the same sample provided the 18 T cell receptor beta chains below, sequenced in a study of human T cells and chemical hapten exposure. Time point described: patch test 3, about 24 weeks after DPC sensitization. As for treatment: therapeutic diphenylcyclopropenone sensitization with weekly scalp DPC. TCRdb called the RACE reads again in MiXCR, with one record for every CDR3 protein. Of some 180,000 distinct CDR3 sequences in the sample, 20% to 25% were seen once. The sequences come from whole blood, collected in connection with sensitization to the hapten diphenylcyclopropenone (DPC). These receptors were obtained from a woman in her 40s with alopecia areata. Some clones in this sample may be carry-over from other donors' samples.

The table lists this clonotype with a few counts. CDR3 sequence: CAISERERIDEQYF. As DNA, the CDR3 is TGTGCCATCAGTGAGAGGGAGAGGATTGACGAGCAGTACTTC. The chain employs TRBV10-3 and TRBJ2-7; tentative D call: TRBD2 (5 bases). Germline loops: CDR1 ENHRY, CDR2 SYGVKD. CDR3 size: 14 residues. V dropped 2 bases and J dropped 5 bases, with 13 bases sitting between them.

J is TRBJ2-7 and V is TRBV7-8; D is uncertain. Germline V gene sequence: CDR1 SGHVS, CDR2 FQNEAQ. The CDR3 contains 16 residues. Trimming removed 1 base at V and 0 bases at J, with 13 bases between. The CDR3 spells CASSLVGSLSSYEQYF. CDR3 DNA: TGTGCCAGCAGCTTAGTAGGCAGCCTAAGCTCCTACGAGCAGTACTTC.

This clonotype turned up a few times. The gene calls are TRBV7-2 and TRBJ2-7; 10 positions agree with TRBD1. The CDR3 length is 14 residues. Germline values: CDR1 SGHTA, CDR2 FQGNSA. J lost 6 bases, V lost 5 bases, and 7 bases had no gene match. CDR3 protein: CASSTGQGSGEQYF. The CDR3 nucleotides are TGTGCCAGCAGCACGGGACAGGGGAGTGGCGAGCAGTACTTC.

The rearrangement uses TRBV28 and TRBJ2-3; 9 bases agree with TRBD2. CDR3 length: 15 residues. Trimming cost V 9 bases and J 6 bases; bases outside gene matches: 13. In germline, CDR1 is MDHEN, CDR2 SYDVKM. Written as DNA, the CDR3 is TGTGCCAGAAAGGGCGGGAGGGCAGAGGCGGATACGCAGTATTTT. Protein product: CARKGGRAEADTQYF.

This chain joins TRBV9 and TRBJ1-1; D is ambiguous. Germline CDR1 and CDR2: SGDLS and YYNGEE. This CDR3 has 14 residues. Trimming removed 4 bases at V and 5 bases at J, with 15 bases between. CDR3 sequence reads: CASSSQVGGTEAFF. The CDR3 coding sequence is TGTGCCAGCAGCTCTCAAGTGGGAGGAACTGAAGCTTTCTTT.

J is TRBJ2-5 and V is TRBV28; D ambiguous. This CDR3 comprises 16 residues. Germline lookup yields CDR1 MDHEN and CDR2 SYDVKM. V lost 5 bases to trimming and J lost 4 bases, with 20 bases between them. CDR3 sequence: CASSGSGSPYSETQYF. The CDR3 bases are TGTGCCAGCAGTGGATCCGGGTCCCCTTACTCAGAGACCCAGTACTTC.

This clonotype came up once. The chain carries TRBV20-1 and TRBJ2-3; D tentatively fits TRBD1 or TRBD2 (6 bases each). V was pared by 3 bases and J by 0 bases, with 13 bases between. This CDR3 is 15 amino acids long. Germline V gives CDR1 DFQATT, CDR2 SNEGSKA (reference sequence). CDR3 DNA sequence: TGCAGTGCTAGCGGCGGGACAACTAGCACAGATACGCAGTATTTT. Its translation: CSASGGTTSTDTQYF.

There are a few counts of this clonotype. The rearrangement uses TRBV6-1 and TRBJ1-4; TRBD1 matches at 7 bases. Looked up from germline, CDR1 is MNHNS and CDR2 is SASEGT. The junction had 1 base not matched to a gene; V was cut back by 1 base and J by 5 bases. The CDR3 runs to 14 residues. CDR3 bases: TGTGCCAGCAGTGAAGGGGGACAGAATGAAAAACTGTTTTTT. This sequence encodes CASSEGGQNEKLFF.

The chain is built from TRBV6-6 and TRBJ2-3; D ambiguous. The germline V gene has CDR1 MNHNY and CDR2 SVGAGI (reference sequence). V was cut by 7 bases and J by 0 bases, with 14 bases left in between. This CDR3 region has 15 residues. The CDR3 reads CASTLRMGSTDTQYF. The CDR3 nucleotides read TGTGCCAGCACCCTTAGGATGGGTAGCACAGATACGCAGTATTTT.

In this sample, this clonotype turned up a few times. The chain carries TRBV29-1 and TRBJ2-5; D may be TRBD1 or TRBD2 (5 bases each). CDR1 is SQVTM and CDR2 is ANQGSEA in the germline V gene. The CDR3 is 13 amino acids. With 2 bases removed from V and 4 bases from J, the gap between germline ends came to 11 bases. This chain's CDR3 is CSVERGAGETQYF. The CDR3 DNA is TGCAGCGTTGAACGAGGGGCGGGAGAGACCCAGTACTTC.

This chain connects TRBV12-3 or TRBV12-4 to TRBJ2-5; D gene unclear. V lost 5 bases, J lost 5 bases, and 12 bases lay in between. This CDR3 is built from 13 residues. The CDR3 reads CASSPPGSETQYF. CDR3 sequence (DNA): TGTGCCAGCAGTCCCCCGGGTTCGGAGACCCAGTACTTC.

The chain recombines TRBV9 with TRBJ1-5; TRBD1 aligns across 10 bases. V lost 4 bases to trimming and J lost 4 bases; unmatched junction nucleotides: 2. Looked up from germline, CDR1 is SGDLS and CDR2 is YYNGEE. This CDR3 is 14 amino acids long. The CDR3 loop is CASSWTGGNQPQHF. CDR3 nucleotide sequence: TGTGCCAGCAGCTGGACAGGGGGGAATCAGCCCCAGCATTTT.

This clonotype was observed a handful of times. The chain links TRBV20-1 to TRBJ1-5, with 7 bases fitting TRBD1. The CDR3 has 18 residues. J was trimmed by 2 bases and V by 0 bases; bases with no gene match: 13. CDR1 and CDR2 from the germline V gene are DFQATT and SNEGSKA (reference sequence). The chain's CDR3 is CSARDRGRGTLGNQPQHF. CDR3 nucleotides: TGCAGTGCTAGAGATCGCGGCAGGGGGACATTAGGCAATCAGCCCCAGCATTTT.

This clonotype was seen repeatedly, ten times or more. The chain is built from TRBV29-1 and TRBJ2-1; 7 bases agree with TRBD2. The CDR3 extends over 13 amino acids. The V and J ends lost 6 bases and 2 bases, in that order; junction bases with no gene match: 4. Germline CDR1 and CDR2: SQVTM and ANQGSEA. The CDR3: CSVGGRAYNEQFF. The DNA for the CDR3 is TGCAGCGTCGGCGGGAGAGCCTACAATGAGCAGTTCTTC.

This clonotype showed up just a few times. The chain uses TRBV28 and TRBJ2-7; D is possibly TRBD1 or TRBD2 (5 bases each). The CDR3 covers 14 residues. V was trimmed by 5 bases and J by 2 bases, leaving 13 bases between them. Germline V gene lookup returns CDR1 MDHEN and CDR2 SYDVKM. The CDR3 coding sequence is TGTGCCAGCAGTCGGGACGGGTTAACCTACGAGCAGTACTTC. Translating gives CASSRDGLTYEQYF.

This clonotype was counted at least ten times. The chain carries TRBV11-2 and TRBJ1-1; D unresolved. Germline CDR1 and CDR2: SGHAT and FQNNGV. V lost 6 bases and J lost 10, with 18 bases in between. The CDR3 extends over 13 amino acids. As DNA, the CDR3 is TGTGCCAGCAGATTCTCACCCGGTGATGCAGCTTTCTTT. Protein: CASRFSPGDAAFF.

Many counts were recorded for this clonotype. The CDR3 coding sequence is TGCGCCAGCATGCCGACTAGCGGGATACCTGACAATGAGCAGTTCTTC. It encodes CASMPTSGIPDNEQFF. This chain uses TRBV5-1 with TRBJ2-1, with 11 bases identical to TRBD2. V shed 6 bases and J 5 bases; nucleotides not matched to a gene: 10. The CDR3 loop spans 16 amino acids. Looked up from germline, CDR1 is SGHRS and CDR2 is YFSETQ.

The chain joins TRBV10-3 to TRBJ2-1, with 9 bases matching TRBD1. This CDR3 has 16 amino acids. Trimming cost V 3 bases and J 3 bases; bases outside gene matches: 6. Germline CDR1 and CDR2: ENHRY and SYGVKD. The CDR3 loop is CAISDPGQGNYNEQFF. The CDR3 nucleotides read TGTGCCATCAGTGACCCGGGACAGGGTAACTACAATGAGCAGTTCTTC.